The 22 T cell receptor beta chains presented below share a single source sample, sequenced in a study of cytomegalovirus exposure and HLA in healthy donors. Primers for the PCR totalled 60 Vbeta and 13 Jbeta. Clones were sequenced by immunoSEQ multiplex PCR, and TCRdb holds only the in-frame ones, with some missing. The table lists a few hundred thousand clones, over 90% of them singletons. The sample was PBMCs. Receptor source: a girl aged 2 to 9 in good health and CMV-seronegative.

CDR3: CASSQGGGAGETQYF. For the CDR3, the DNA is TGTGCCAGCAGCCAAGGTGGAGGGGCCGGAGAGACCCAGTACTTC. The gene calls are TRBV4-2 and TRBJ2-5, with a tentative D call TRBD2 (6 bases). The CDR3 covers 15 residues. V lost 1 base and J lost 4, with 13 bases in between. Germline V gives CDR1 LGHNA, CDR2 YNFKEQ.

V and J are TRBV5-1 and TRBJ1-2; 8 bases are shared with TRBD1. The germline V gene has CDR1 SGHRS and CDR2 YFSETQ. With V trimmed by 3 bases and J by 8 bases, 6 bases remained unmatched. This CDR3 comprises 13 residues. The CDR3 nucleotides read TGCGCCAGCAGCTCGGCAGGGGGCGTAGGCTACACCTTC. Translation gives CASSSAGGVGYTF. The full variable domain, rest sourced from reference TRBV5-1 and TRBJ1-2, is KAGVTQTPRYLIKTRGQQVTLSCSPISGHRSVSWYQQTPGQGLQFLFEYFSETQRNKGNFPGRFSGRQFSNSRSEMNVSTLELGDSALYLCASSSAGGVGYTFGSGTRLTVV.

CDR3 sequence (DNA): TGCGCCAGCAGCTTGGCTGGGGCGGGAGGGCCCGGAGGCGGGGAGCTGTTTTTT. It yields the protein CASSLAGAGGPGGGELFF. The chain couples TRBV5-1 to TRBJ2-2; 9 bases agree with TRBD2. V dropped 0 bases and J dropped 7; count of bases not matched to a gene: 13. Germline CDR1 SGHRS, CDR2 YFSETQ. This CDR3 is built from 18 residues. Using reference TRBV5-1 and TRBJ2-2 for the parts outside the CDR3, the full variable domain is KAGVTQTPRYLIKTRGQQVTLSCSPISGHRSVSWYQQTPGQGLQFLFEYFSETQRNKGNFPGRFSGRQFSNSRSEMNVSTLELGDSALYLCASSLAGAGGPGGGELFFGEGSRLTVL.

Here the CDR3 reads CASGGTESSNTEAFF. CDR3 nucleotides: TGTGCCAGCGGGGGGACGGAGTCATCAAACACTGAAGCTTTCTTT. This chain links TRBV5-4 with TRBJ1-1, with D maybe TRBD1 (5 bases). CDR1 and CDR2 from the germline V gene are SGHNT and YYREEE (reference sequence). The CDR3 sequence is 15 residues long. Between the trimmed V and J ends, which lost 7 bases and 2 bases, there was a span of 18 bases.

V usage is TRBV5-8 and J usage is TRBJ2-1; TRBD1 is a possible D gene (6 bases). Trimming removed 3 bases from V and 0 bases from J, with 22 bases in between. Germline CDR1 SGHTS, CDR2 YDEGEE. CDR3 length: 19 amino acids. The CDR3 DNA reads as TGTGCCAGCAGCTCTATGTTCGGATTGGGGGCTTACTCCTACAATGAGCAGTTCTTC. It encodes CASSSMFGLGAYSYNEQFF.

V is TRBV2 and J is TRBJ2-7, with 9 bases aligning to TRBD1. This CDR3 spans 15 amino acids. V dropped 3 bases and J dropped 5; count of bases not matched to a gene: 8. The germline CDR1 and CDR2 sequences are SNHLY and FYNNEI. In DNA form, the CDR3 reads TGTGCCAGCAGTGACGGCACAGGGGGCTTAAACGAGCAGTACTTC. Residues: CASSDGTGGLNEQYF.

The rearrangement uses TRBV19 and TRBJ2-7; TRBD1 agrees at 10 bases. Germline trimming cut 2 bases from V and 4 bases from J; bases unmatched to any gene: 8. CDR1 and CDR2 from the germline V gene are LNHDA and SQIVND (reference sequence). The CDR3 contains 16 residues. CDR3 DNA: TGTGCCAGTAGTATACTGCCGACAGGGGGCGTTTACGAGCAGTACTTC. Encoded protein: CASSILPTGGVYEQYF.

This clone was seen a handful of times. The chain couples TRBV18 to TRBJ1-4; tentative D call: TRBD1 (5 bases). V was cut by 3 bases and J by 4 bases, with 12 bases left in between. Looked up from germline, CDR1 is KGHSH and CDR2 is LQKENI. CDR3 length: 15 amino acids. The CDR3 region is CASSPRSQGNEKLFF. DNA of the CDR3: TGTGCCAGCTCACCGCGCAGCCAGGGTAATGAAAAACTGTTTTTT.

This chain connects TRBV14 to TRBJ2-1; 9 bases line up with TRBD2. Germline V gene data show CDR1 as SGHDN and CDR2 as FVKESK. The CDR3 covers 16 residues. V was clipped by 1 base and J by 8 bases; unmatched bases: 9. The CDR3 sequence: CASSQVGGLARDEQFF. The DNA of the CDR3 is TGTGCCAGCAGCCAAGTAGGGGGACTAGCTAGAGATGAGCAGTTCTTC.

CDR3 amino acids: CASSIPGVRTEAFF. CDR3 nucleotide sequence: TGTGCCAGCAGTATACCAGGGGTACGGACTGAAGCTTTCTTT. J is TRBJ1-1 and V is TRBV6-1; a possible D gene is TRBD1 (6 bases). CDR1 is MNHNS, CDR2 SASEGT, per germline. This CDR3 region has 14 residues. The V gene lost 5 bases and the J gene lost 5 bases, with 15 bases spanning the gap.

V usage is TRBV25-1 and J usage is TRBJ2-7, with 7 bases matching TRBD1. This CDR3 comprises 16 residues. CDR1 is MGHDK and CDR2 is SYGVNS in the germline V gene. The trim removed 4 bases at V and 2 bases at J, leaving 11 bases unmatched. In DNA, the CDR3 is TGTGCCAGCAGTGGCAGCCGGACAGGCTTTACCTACGAGCAGTACTTC. The encoded protein is CASSGSRTGFTYEQYF.

The V and J genes are TRBV11-1 and TRBJ2-2; TRBD1 agrees at 9 bases. V shed 2 bases and J 4 bases; nucleotides not matched to a gene: 8. The V gene's germline CDR1 is SGHAT and CDR2 FQDESV (reference sequence). The CDR3 length is 17 residues. CDR3 DNA: TGTGCCAGCAGCTTAATCGGGACAGGGAAGGGCACCGGGGAGCTGTTTTTT. Translated, it gives CASSLIGTGKGTGELFF.

This chain joins TRBV2 and TRBJ1-5; D is unresolved. This CDR3 is 14 amino acids long. V lost 10 bases, J lost 0 bases, and 13 bases lay in between. From germline, CDR1 is SNHLY and CDR2 FYNNEI. For the CDR3, the DNA is TGTGCCACCCGGGAAGCCCATAGCAATCAGCCCCAGCATTTT. Protein: CATREAHSNQPQHF.

This clone occurred once. The chain joins TRBV11-2 to TRBJ2-7; possible D gene TRBD2, 5 bases. CDR3 size: 14 residues. V gave up 3 bases and J gave up 5 bases, with 14 bases separating them. Looked up from germline, CDR1 is SGHAT and CDR2 is FQNNGV. The CDR3 protein is CASSLSLGSNEQYF. CDR3 coding DNA: TGTGCCAGCAGCTTGTCGTTAGGGAGCAACGAGCAGTACTTC.

This chain connects TRBV7-2 to TRBJ1-3; D gene uncertain. The CDR3 length is 15 residues. The V gene's germline CDR1 is SGHTA and CDR2 FQGNSA. V was trimmed by 1 base and J by 2 bases, leaving 9 bases between them. The CDR3 DNA reads TGTGCCAGCAGCTTAGAAGGAGGGACTGGAAACACCATATATTTT. This translates into CASSLEGGTGNTIYF.

V is TRBV19 and J is TRBJ2-1; 10 bases are a match to TRBD2. The CDR3 contains 16 residues. The V and J ends lost 3 bases and 2 bases, in that order; junction bases with no gene match: 4. Germline CDR1 and CDR2: LNHDA and SQIVND (reference sequence). CDR3: CASSIRAGGPYNEQFF. DNA for the CDR3: TGTGCCAGTAGTATCCGAGCGGGAGGGCCCTACAATGAGCAGTTCTTC.

This chain's CDR3 is CAWSHPSGGTTIGELFF. As DNA, the CDR3 is TGTGCCTGGAGCCATCCCAGCGGGGGGACCACTATTGGAGAGCTGTTTTTT. The chain is built from TRBV30 and TRBJ2-2, with 9 bases aligning to TRBD2. This CDR3 contains 17 residues. The junction had 19 bases not matched to a gene; V was cut back by 3 bases and J by 11 bases. Germline assignment: CDR1 GTSNPN and CDR2 SVGIG (reference sequence). The complete variable domain, with remaining parts taken from reference TRBV30 and TRBJ2-2, reads SQTIHQWPATLVQPVGSPLSLECTVEGTSNPNLYWYRQAAGRGLQLLFYSVGIGQISSEVPQNLSASRPQDRQFILSSKKLLLSDSGFYLCAWSHPSGGTTIGELFFGEGSRLTVL.

This chain links TRBV9 with TRBJ2-3; 8 bases are shared with TRBD2. CDR3 size: 16 residues. CDR1 and CDR2 (germline): SGDLS, YYNGEE. Losses at the gene ends were 0 bases for V and 0 bases for J; bases not matched to a gene: 3. The CDR3 region has the DNA TGTGCCAGCAGCGTAGTTGCGGGGGGAAGCACAGATACGCAGTATTTT. This codes for CASSVVAGGSTDTQYF.

Of note for this clone: The germline gene is not matched at one end of the junction; a read error may be the cause. Other DNA sequences of this sample code for an identical CDR3. V is TRBV18 and J is TRBJ2-7; TRBD1 matches 8 bases. Germline CDR1 KGHSH, CDR2 LQKENI. CDR3 size: 12 residues. CDR3 coding DNA: TGTGCCAGCTCCCCACAGGGGGACGAGCAGTACTTC. This translates into CASSPQGDEQYF.

This clone was seen only a few times. The chain links TRBV16 to TRBJ1-6, with unresolved D. Germline CDR1 and CDR2: KGHSY and FQNENV. The ends were cut back, 4 bases at V and 5 bases at J, with 9 bases in the middle. This CDR3 comprises 14 residues. In DNA, the CDR3 is TGTGCCAGCAGCCCCAACAGTGATAATTCACCCCTCCACTTT. Translation: CASSPNSDNSPLHF.

The rearrangement links TRBV7-6 to TRBJ2-1; 9 positions agree with TRBD2. After removal of 9 bases from V and 3 bases from J, the junction contained 9 bases not matched to a gene. CDR3 length: 15 amino acids. Germline-derived CDR1 and CDR2 are SGHVS and FNYEAQ. The CDR3 loop is CASKPASGDYNEQFF. The CDR3 DNA reads as TGTGCCAGTAAGCCGGCTAGCGGGGACTACAATGAGCAGTTCTTC.

This chain connects TRBV5-6 to TRBJ1-1; the match to TRBD1 covers 9 bases. Per germline, CDR1 SGHDT and CDR2 YYEEEE. V lost 4 bases, J lost 6 bases, and 10 bases stayed unmatched. This CDR3 is 15 amino acids long. The CDR3: CASSQGTGRGAEAFF. The CDR3 nucleotides read TGTGCCAGCAGCCAGGGGACAGGGCGGGGGGCTGAAGCTTTCTTT.